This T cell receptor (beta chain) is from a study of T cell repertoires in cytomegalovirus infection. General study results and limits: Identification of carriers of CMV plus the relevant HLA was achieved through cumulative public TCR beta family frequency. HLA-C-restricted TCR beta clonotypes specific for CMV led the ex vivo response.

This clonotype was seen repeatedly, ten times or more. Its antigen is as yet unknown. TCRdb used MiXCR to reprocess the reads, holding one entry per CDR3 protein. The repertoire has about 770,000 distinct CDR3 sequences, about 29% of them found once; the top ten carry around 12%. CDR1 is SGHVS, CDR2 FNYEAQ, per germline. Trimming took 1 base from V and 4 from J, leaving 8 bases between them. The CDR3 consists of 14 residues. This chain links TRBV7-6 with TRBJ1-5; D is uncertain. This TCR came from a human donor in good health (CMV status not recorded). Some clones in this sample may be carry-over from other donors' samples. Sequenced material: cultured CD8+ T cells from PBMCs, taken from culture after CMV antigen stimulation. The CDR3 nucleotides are TGTGCCAGCAGCTTAGACCCCATTAATCAGCCCCAGCATTTT. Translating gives CASSLDPINQPQHF.